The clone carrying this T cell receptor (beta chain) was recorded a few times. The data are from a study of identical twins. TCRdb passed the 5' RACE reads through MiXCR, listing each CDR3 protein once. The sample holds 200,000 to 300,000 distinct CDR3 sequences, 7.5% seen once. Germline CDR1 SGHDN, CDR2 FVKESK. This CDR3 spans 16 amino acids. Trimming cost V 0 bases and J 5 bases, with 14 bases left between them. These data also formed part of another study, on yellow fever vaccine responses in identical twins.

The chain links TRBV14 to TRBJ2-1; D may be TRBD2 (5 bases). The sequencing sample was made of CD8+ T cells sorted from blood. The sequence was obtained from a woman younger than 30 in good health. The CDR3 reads CASSQDRRGLDNEQFF. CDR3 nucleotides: TGTGCCAGCAGCCAAGATCGACGAGGGTTGGACAATGAGCAGTTCTTC.